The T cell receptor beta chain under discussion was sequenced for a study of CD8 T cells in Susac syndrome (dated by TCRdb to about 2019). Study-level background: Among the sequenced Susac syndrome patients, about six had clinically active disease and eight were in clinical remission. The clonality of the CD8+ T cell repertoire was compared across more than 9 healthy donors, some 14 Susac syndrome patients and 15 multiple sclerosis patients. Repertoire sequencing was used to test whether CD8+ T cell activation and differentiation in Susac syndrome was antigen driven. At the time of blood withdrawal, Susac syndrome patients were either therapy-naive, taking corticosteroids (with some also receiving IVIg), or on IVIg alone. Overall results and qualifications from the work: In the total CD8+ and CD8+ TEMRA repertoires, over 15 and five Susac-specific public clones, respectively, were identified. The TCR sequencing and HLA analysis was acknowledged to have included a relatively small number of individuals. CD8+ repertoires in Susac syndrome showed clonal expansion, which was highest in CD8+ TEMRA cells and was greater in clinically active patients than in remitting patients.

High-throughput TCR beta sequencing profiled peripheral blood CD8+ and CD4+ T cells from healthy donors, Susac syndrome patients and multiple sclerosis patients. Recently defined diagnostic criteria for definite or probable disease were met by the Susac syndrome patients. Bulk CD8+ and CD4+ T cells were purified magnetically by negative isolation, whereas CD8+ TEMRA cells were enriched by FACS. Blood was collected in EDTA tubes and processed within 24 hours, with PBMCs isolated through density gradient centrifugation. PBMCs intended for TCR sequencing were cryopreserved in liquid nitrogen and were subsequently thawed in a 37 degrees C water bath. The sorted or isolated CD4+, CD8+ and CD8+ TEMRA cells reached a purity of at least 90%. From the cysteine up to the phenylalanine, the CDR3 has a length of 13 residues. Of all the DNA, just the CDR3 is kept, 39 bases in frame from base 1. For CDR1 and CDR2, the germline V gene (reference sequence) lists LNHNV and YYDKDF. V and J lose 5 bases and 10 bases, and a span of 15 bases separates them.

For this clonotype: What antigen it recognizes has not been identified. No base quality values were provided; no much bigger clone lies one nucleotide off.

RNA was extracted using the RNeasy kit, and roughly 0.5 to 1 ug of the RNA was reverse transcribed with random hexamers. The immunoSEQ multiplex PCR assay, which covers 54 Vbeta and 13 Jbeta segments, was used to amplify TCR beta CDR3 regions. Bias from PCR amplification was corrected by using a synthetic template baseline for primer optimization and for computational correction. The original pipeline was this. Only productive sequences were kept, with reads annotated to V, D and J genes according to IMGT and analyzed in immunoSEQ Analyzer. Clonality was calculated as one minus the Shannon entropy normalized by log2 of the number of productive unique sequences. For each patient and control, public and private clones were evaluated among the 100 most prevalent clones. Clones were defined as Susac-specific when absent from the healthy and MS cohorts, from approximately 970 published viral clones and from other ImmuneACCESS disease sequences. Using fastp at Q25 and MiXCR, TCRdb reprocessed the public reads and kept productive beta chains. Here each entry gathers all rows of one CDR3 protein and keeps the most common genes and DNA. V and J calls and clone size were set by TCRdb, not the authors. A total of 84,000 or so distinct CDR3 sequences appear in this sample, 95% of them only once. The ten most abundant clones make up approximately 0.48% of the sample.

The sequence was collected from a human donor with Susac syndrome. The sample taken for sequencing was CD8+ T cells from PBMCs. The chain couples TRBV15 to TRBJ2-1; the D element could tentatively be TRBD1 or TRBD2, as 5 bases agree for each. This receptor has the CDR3 CATSPSAGSEQFF. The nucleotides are TGTGCCACCAGCCCCTCTGCAGGGAGCGAGCAGTTCTTC.